Below, 18 T cell receptor beta chains from the same sample are listed, as sequenced in a study of control samples from healthy donors and cancer patients. The table came from immunoSEQ multiplex PCR; TCRdb's copy has only in-frame clones and leaves some out. The table lists tens of thousands of clones, about nine tenths of them singletons. Sequenced input: blood. The receptor source for this set is a man aged 30 to 39 in good health.

This chain links TRBV25-1 with TRBJ1-2; weak D call: TRBD1 (6 bases). Germline loops: CDR1 MGHDK, CDR2 SYGVNS. Trimming pared 7 bases from V and 5 bases from J, leaving 8 bases between. The CDR3 covers 11 residues. CDR3 sequence reads: CASKGVYGYTF. CDR3 nucleotide sequence: TGTGCCAGCAAGGGGGTATATGGCTACACCTTC.

This clone has only one observation. The chain combines TRBV27 with TRBJ1-1; 9 bases align to TRBD1. Trimming cost V 1 base and J 7 bases; bases outside gene matches: 1. The CDR3 runs to 13 residues. Germline V gene lookup returns CDR1 MNHEY and CDR2 SMNVEV (reference sequence). The chain's CDR3 is CASSLLGQGEAFF. CDR3 sequence (DNA): TGTGCCAGCAGTTTATTGGGACAGGGTGAAGCTTTCTTT.

The chain carries TRBV7-2 and TRBJ1-1; D is unclear. Between the trimmed V and J ends, which lost 1 base and 4 bases, there was a span of 10 bases. CDR3 length equals 14 residues. Germline V lookup: CDR1 SGHTA, CDR2 FQGNSA. CDR3 DNA: TGTGCCAGCAGCTTAGTCGGATTCGGCACTGAAGCTTTCTTT. It is translated as CASSLVGFGTEAFF.

The V call is TRBV4-1, the J call TRBJ1-1; no clear D. The CDR3 is made up of 13 amino acids. Trimming left V 1 base short and J 6 bases short, with 9 bases between. Germline-derived CDR1 and CDR2 are MGHRA and YSYEKL. The CDR3 is CASSQAGVPEAFF. In DNA form, the CDR3 reads TGCGCCAGCAGCCAAGCGGGAGTACCTGAAGCTTTCTTT.

This chain joins TRBV5-4 and TRBJ2-5; D is perhaps TRBD1 or TRBD2 (5 bases each). There are 14 residues in the CDR3. Trimming took 5 bases from V and 3 from J, leaving 14 bases between them. From germline, CDR1 is SGHNT and CDR2 YYREEE (reference sequence). The CDR3 loop reads CASSPAGTEETQYF. CDR3 nucleotide sequence: TGTGCCAGCAGTCCTGCCGGGACGGAAGAGACCCAGTACTTC. Looking up the rest from reference TRBV5-4 and TRBJ2-5 gives the full variable domain: ETGVTQSPTHLIKTRGQQVTLRCSSQSGHNTVSWYQQALGQGPQFIFQYYREEENGRGNFPPRFSGLQFPNYSSELNVNALELDDSALYLCASSPAGTEETQYFGPGTRLLVL.

This rearrangement joins TRBV6-5 to TRBJ2-1, with D maybe TRBD1 (8 bases). The CDR3 consists of 14 residues. CDR1 and CDR2 (germline): MNHEY, SVGAGI. Trimming cost V 2 bases and J 10 bases, with 15 bases left between them. CDR3 nucleotide sequence: TGTGCCAGCAGTTACCCCGGACAGGGAGGGGAGCAGTTCTTC. Amino acid sequence: CASSYPGQGGEQFF.

The rearrangement uses TRBV3-1 (or the pseudogene TRBV3-2) and TRBJ1-2; 9 bases agree with TRBD1. Germline V CDR1 and CDR2: LGHDT, YNNKEL (reference sequence). This CDR3 is 14 amino acids long. With 4 bases clipped from V and 7 bases from J, the junction kept 7 bases outside the gene matches. Here the CDR3 DNA reads TGTGCCAGCAGCCGACTGGACAGGGGCGGTGGCTACACCTTC. This translates into CASSRLDRGGGYTF.

This clone turned up a few times. The V and J genes are TRBV7-9 and TRBJ1-1; D is ambiguous. V lost 2 bases and J 6 bases, leaving 16 bases between the germline ends. CDR3 size: 15 residues. Germline V gives CDR1 SEHNR, CDR2 FQNEAQ (reference sequence). The CDR3 loop is CASSLSQAWLSEAFF. The CDR3 DNA reads as TGTGCCAGCAGCTTATCGCAGGCATGGTTGTCTGAAGCTTTCTTT.

This clone occurred once. The chain employs TRBV28 and TRBJ1-5; 7 bases match TRBD1. The ends lost 5 bases at V and 7 bases at J; junction bases unmatched: 8. The germline V gene encodes CDR1 MDHEN and CDR2 SYDVKM. This CDR3 spans 14 amino acids. In nucleotides, the CDR3 is TGTGCCAGCAGTATACAGGGGTTAGTGCAGCCCCAGCATTTT. Amino acid sequence: CASSIQGLVQPQHF.

The V gene is TRBV9, the J gene TRBJ2-1, with 11 nucleotides matching TRBD2. With 0 bases clipped from V and 8 bases from J, the junction kept 7 bases outside the gene matches. The CDR3 runs to 16 residues. Per the germline V gene, CDR1 is SGDLS and CDR2 is YYNGEE. The CDR3 protein is CASSVDSGRAIDEQFF. The CDR3, as DNA: TGTGCCAGCAGCGTAGATAGCGGGAGGGCGATCGATGAGCAGTTCTTC.

The V and J genes are TRBV18 and TRBJ2-7; D gene unclear. CDR1 is KGHSH, CDR2 LQKENI, per germline. The CDR3 runs 14 residues. V was pared by 5 bases and J by 2 bases, with 13 bases between. CDR3 residues: CASSAGQITYEQYF. In DNA, the CDR3 is TGTGCCAGCTCAGCCGGGCAGATTACCTACGAGCAGTACTTC.

The chain links TRBV27 to TRBJ1-1; 8 bases match TRBD1. The CDR3 is 15 amino acids. The germline V gene has CDR1 MNHEY and CDR2 SMNVEV (reference sequence). The V segment lost 6 bases and the J segment 0 bases; nucleotides outside the gene matches: 6. CDR3 region: CASRWAGGLNTEAFF. The DNA of the CDR3 is TGTGCCAGCAGGTGGGCAGGGGGCTTGAACACTGAAGCTTTCTTT.

The V gene is TRBV18, the J gene TRBJ1-1; maybe TRBD1 (6 bases). The germline V gene encodes CDR1 KGHSH and CDR2 LQKENI. CDR3 length: 16 residues. The germline V and J ends were trimmed by 6 bases and 2 bases, with 19 bases remaining between them. The CDR3 loop is CASSRTGPGENTEAFF. CDR3 coding DNA: TGTGCCAGCTCTAGGACCGGGCCAGGGGAAAACACTGAAGCTTTCTTT.

The V call is TRBV20-1, the J call TRBJ2-4, with 11 bases fitting TRBD1. Germline V lookup: CDR1 DFQATT, CDR2 SNEGSKA (reference sequence). The CDR3 is 13 residues long. V dropped 3 bases and J dropped 8; count of bases not matched to a gene: 3. CDR3 sequence reads: CSASWDRGYIQYF. For the CDR3, the DNA is TGCAGTGCTAGTTGGGACAGGGGGTACATTCAGTACTTC.

The gene calls are TRBV19 and TRBJ1-2; D unresolved. The V gene's germline CDR1 is LNHDA and CDR2 SQIVND (reference sequence). The CDR3 runs 13 residues. Trimming left V 7 bases short and J 3 bases short, with 12 bases between. The CDR3, as DNA: TGTGCCAGTAACGCCGACAACTACTATGGCTACACCTTC. Translated, it gives CASNADNYYGYTF.

The chain couples TRBV6-6 to TRBJ1-5; no reliable D call. V lost 5 bases to trimming and J lost 0 bases, with 2 bases between them. CDR3 size: 12 residues. Germline V lookup: CDR1 MNHNY, CDR2 SVGAGI (reference sequence). DNA for the CDR3: TGTGCCAGCAGTGATAGCAATCAGCCCCAGCATTTT. Translation: CASSDSNQPQHF.

The chain links TRBV18 to TRBJ2-1; D might be TRBD2 (5 bases). The length of the CDR3 is 15 residues. V was cut by 6 bases and J by 0 bases, with 12 bases left in between. Germline CDR1 is KGHSH and CDR2 is LQKENI. The CDR3 DNA reads TGTGCCAGCTCCCTCGGACGGGGCTCCTACAATGAGCAGTTCTTC. It specifies CASSLGRGSYNEQFF.

This chain joins TRBV7-2 and TRBJ2-1, with 8 positions matching TRBD2. This CDR3 comprises 16 residues. Germline V gene data show CDR1 as SGHTA and CDR2 as FQGNSA. The J segment lost 6 bases and the V segment lost 1 base, leaving 8 bases of the junction unmatched. CDR3 loop: CASSLDPGGGLNEQFF. The DNA for the CDR3 is TGTGCCAGCAGCTTAGATCCGGGCGGGGGGCTCAATGAGCAGTTCTTC.